The 28 T cell receptor beta chains listed next were all sequenced from one sample in a study of shared clonotypes between healthy human individuals. Profiled with immunoSEQ multiplex PCR; TCRdb holds only in-frame clones, not every one. The data hold about 2,200,000 clones, with more than 85% observed a single time. Naive CD8 cells lacked CD45RO, underwent positive selection for CCR7 and left out terminally differentiated effector memory CD45RA+ cells. Sequencing used naive CD8+ T cells from PBMCs. Receptor source: a man between 18 and 35 years old in good health. Some clones in this sample may be carry-over from other donors' samples.

This chain uses TRBV7-3 with TRBJ2-2; TRBD1 matches at 11 bases. The CDR3 covers 17 residues. J lost 4 bases, V lost 5 bases, and 9 bases had no gene match. Germline CDR1 reads SGHTA; CDR2 reads FQGTGA. This CDR3 is CASSRIPGQGVTGELFF. The CDR3 region has the DNA TGTGCCAGCAGCCGGATTCCGGGACAGGGGGTCACCGGGGAGCTGTTTTTT. The variable domain in full, with the rest retrieved from reference TRBV7-3 and TRBJ2-2, is GAGVSQTPSNKVTEKGKYVELRCDPISGHTALYWYRQSLGQGPEFLIYFQGTGAADDSGLPNDRFFAVRPEGSVSTLKIQRTERGDSAVYLCASSRIPGQGVTGELFFGEGSRLTVL.

V usage is TRBV27 and J usage is TRBJ2-7; 10 positions match TRBD2. The CDR3 is made up of 15 amino acids. The junction had 4 bases not matched to a gene; V was cut back by 3 bases and J by 2 bases. Germline CDR1 and CDR2: MNHEY and SMNVEV (reference sequence). CDR3 sequence: CASSLVLAGAYEQYF. In DNA form, the CDR3 reads TGTGCCAGCAGTTTGGTGCTAGCGGGAGCCTACGAGCAGTACTTC.

This chain uses TRBV5-5 with TRBJ2-2, with a tentative D call TRBD1 (5 bases). The CDR3 loop spans 15 amino acids. Germline V gene lookup returns CDR1 SGHKS and CDR2 YYEKEE (reference sequence). V was clipped by 4 bases and J by 5 bases, with 15 bases between them. CDR3 in amino acids: CASSQNSGPTGELFF. The CDR3 DNA reads as TGTGCCAGCAGCCAAAATTCAGGGCCGACCGGGGAGCTGTTTTTT.

V gene TRBV5-8 combines with J gene TRBJ1-1; D remains unclear. This CDR3 comprises 15 residues. Germline lookup yields CDR1 SGHTS and CDR2 YDEGEE. V was shortened by 0 bases and J by 0 bases, with 9 bases between the two germline ends. The CDR3: CASSLGRRMNTEAFF. In DNA form, the CDR3 reads TGTGCCAGCAGCTTGGGGCGGAGGATGAACACTGAAGCTTTCTTT.

The V and J genes are TRBV28 and TRBJ1-1; the match to TRBD1 covers 7 bases. This CDR3 contains 13 residues. V was clipped by 9 bases and J by 1 base; unmatched bases: 5. CDR1 is MDHEN and CDR2 is SYDVKM in the germline V gene. DNA for the CDR3: TGTGCCAGTTACAGGGGCCGGAACACTGAAGCTTTCTTT. Translated: CASYRGRNTEAFF.

The sample holds a few counts of this clone. This chain links TRBV2 with TRBJ1-4; D call uncertain. The CDR3 consists of 12 residues. Germline V gene sequence: CDR1 SNHLY, CDR2 FYNNEI. Trimming left V 4 bases short and J 8 bases short, with 8 bases between. This chain's CDR3 is CASSVDGEKLFF. CDR3 DNA sequence: TGTGCCAGCAGTGTGGACGGGGAAAAACTGTTTTTT.

The genes are TRBV10-3 and TRBJ1-1; the D is unclear. From germline, CDR1 is ENHRY and CDR2 SYGVKD. Trimming took 0 bases from V and 0 from J, leaving 5 bases between them. The CDR3 sequence is 14 residues long. The CDR3 coding sequence is TGTGCCATCAGTGAGTCTAGGGTGAACACTGAAGCTTTCTTT. It encodes CAISESRVNTEAFF.

This rearrangement joins TRBV27 to TRBJ2-7; D might be TRBD2 (6 bases). There are 14 residues in the CDR3. Germline CDR1 MNHEY, CDR2 SMNVEV (reference sequence). Trimming cost V 2 bases and J 2 bases, with 10 bases left between them. The CDR3, as DNA: TGTGCCAGCAGTTTACGGGAGAGGCCCTACGAGCAGTACTTC. The encoded protein is CASSLRERPYEQYF.

V is TRBV5-1 and J is TRBJ1-2; TRBD1 matches at 7 bases. The germline V gene has CDR1 SGHRS and CDR2 YFSETQ. The CDR3 length is 12 residues. The J segment lost 8 bases and the V segment lost 4 bases, leaving 5 bases of the junction unmatched. The DNA of the CDR3 is TGCGCCAGCAGCATCGGACAGGTGGGCTACACCTTC. As protein: CASSIGQVGYTF.

Of note for this clone: The sample holds other DNA sequences that translate to the same CDR3. The chain recombines TRBV27 with TRBJ2-7; no reliable D call. CDR3 length: 13 amino acids. The V and J ends lost 0 bases and 0 bases respectively, with 3 bases between them. Germline assignment: CDR1 MNHEY and CDR2 SMNVEV (reference sequence). In nucleotides, the CDR3 is TGTGCCAGCAGTTTATCCCCCTCCTACGAGCAGTACTTC. Its translation: CASSLSPSYEQYF.

This chain connects TRBV7-9 to TRBJ2-1, with 8 bases lining up with TRBD2. The V gene's germline CDR1 is SEHNR and CDR2 FQNEAQ (reference sequence). The CDR3 has 14 residues. Germline trimming cut 5 bases from V and 9 bases from J; bases unmatched to any gene: 9. CDR3: CASSRAGAQPEQFF. DNA for the CDR3: TGTGCCAGCAGCCGAGCGGGAGCTCAGCCTGAGCAGTTCTTC.

The V and J genes are TRBV13 and TRBJ1-2; 8 bases agree with TRBD1. Trimming removed 4 bases from V and 6 bases from J; junction bases left unmatched: 4. The germline gives CDR1 PRHDT, CDR2 FYEKMQ (reference sequence). The CDR3 extends over 13 amino acids. The CDR3 loop is CASSSQGANGYTF. Written as DNA, the CDR3 is TGTGCCAGCAGCTCTCAGGGGGCTAATGGCTACACCTTC.

As DNA, the CDR3 is TGTGCCAGCATAAGTAACGAAGAAGCTTTCTTT. This gives the protein CASISNEEAFF. The chain uses TRBV28 and TRBJ1-1, with no clear D. Germline CDR1 reads MDHEN; CDR2 reads SYDVKM. The CDR3 consists of 11 residues. Trimming pared 7 bases from V and 8 bases from J, leaving 11 bases between.

Here the CDR3 reads CASSREGAGADLGAFF. In nucleotides, the CDR3 is TGTGCCAGCAGCCGAGAAGGGGCAGGGGCAGACCTAGGAGCTTTCTTT. The chain recombines TRBV7-9 with TRBJ1-1; maybe TRBD1 (6 bases). CDR1 is SEHNR and CDR2 is FQNEAQ in the germline V gene (reference sequence). V was trimmed by 5 bases and J by 10 bases, leaving 26 bases between them. The CDR3 length is 16 residues.

The chain carries TRBV29-1 and TRBJ1-1; D uncertain. Trimming left V 2 bases short and J 8 bases short, with 12 bases between. The CDR3 runs 12 residues. CDR1 is SQVTM, CDR2 ANQGSEA, per germline. The CDR3 DNA reads TGCAGCGTTGAACTATTAGGGCCGGAAGCTTTCTTT. Protein product: CSVELLGPEAFF.

J is TRBJ2-3 and V is TRBV19; D is unclear. The V gene lost 3 bases and the J gene lost 0 bases, with 13 bases spanning the gap. The CDR3 has 16 residues. Germline V lookup: CDR1 LNHDA, CDR2 SQIVND (reference sequence). The CDR3 DNA reads TGTGCCAGTAGTATGGCTATCAGGCTGAGCACAGATACGCAGTATTTT. Protein sequence: CASSMAIRLSTDTQYF. The full variable domain, completed using reference TRBV19 and TRBJ2-3, is DGGITQSPKYLFRKEGQNVTLSCEQNLNHDAMYWYRQDPGQGLRLIYYSQIVNDFQKGDIAEGYSVSREKKESFPLTVTSAQKNPTAFYLCASSMAIRLSTDTQYFGPGTRLTVL.

The count of this clone is one. The chain couples TRBV7-8 to TRBJ1-2, with a possible D match to TRBD1 (5 bases). The CDR3 runs to 14 residues. CDR1 and CDR2 (germline): SGHVS, FQNEAQ. V was cut by 6 bases and J by 4 bases, with 15 bases left in between. CDR3 sequence reads: CASSPGSWSYGYTF. CDR3 DNA: TGTGCCAGCAGTCCAGGGTCTTGGAGCTATGGCTACACCTTC.

V gene TRBV28 combines with J gene TRBJ2-7; a weak D match, TRBD1 (7 bases). This CDR3 has 14 amino acids. CDR1 is MDHEN and CDR2 is SYDVKM in the germline V gene. Trimming stripped 3 bases from V and 3 bases from J, with 12 bases between. This chain's CDR3 is CASSLRDRNYEQYF. For the CDR3, the DNA is TGTGCCAGCAGTTTGCGGGACAGAAACTACGAGCAGTACTTC.

The rearrangement uses TRBV5-1 and TRBJ2-7, with unresolved D. This CDR3 has 14 residues. Germline V gives CDR1 SGHRS, CDR2 YFSETQ. Trimming cost V 0 bases and J 2 bases, with 9 bases left between them. In DNA, the CDR3 is TGCGCCAGCAGCTTGGCCTACAGACCCTACGAGCAGTACTTC. Translating gives CASSLAYRPYEQYF.

The rearrangement uses TRBV29-1 and TRBJ2-7, with 10 bases lining up with TRBD2. Trimming removed 2 bases from V and 3 bases from J; junction bases left unmatched: 10. Germline assignment: CDR1 SQVTM and CDR2 ANQGSEA. There are 16 residues in the CDR3. CDR3: CSVEFPSGGDSYEQYF. The CDR3 DNA is TGCAGCGTTGAATTTCCTAGCGGGGGTGATAGCTACGAGCAGTACTTC.

The chain links TRBV19 to TRBJ1-1, with 8 bases lining up with TRBD1. V was clipped by 1 base and J by 4 bases; unmatched bases: 11. The germline V gene encodes CDR1 LNHDA and CDR2 SQIVND (reference sequence). The CDR3 sequence is 17 residues long. The CDR3 is CASSIAGTGGEGTEAFF. The CDR3 nucleotides are TGTGCCAGTAGTATAGCCGGGACAGGCGGAGAGGGCACTGAAGCTTTCTTT.

This chain uses TRBV6-1 with TRBJ1-1, with D perhaps TRBD1 (5 bases). Germline V gives CDR1 MNHNS, CDR2 SASEGT. This CDR3 has 14 amino acids. V was clipped by 3 bases and J by 5 bases, with 13 bases between them. The CDR3 nucleotides read TGTGCCAGCAGTGATCTCAGCAGGGTAACTGAAGCTTTCTTT. Its protein product is CASSDLSRVTEAFF.

The V gene is TRBV9, the J gene TRBJ2-5; 14 bases map to TRBD2. J gave up 6 bases and V 3 bases, and 7 bases lay outside the gene matches. This CDR3 is built from 16 residues. Germline V gives CDR1 SGDLS, CDR2 YYNGEE. CDR3 amino acids: CASSATSGRAGKTQYF. The CDR3 coding sequence is TGTGCCAGCAGCGCGACTAGCGGGAGGGCCGGGAAGACCCAGTACTTC.

J is TRBJ2-7 and V is TRBV6-1, with 7 bases fitting TRBD1. Germline CDR1 MNHNS, CDR2 SASEGT. V was pared by 6 bases and J by 6 bases, with 8 bases of the junction left unmatched. The CDR3 runs 13 residues. The CDR3 is CASSPITGVEQYF. The CDR3 bases are TGTGCCAGCAGCCCAATAACAGGGGTCGAGCAGTACTTC.

This clone was detected only once. This chain connects TRBV5-1 to TRBJ2-2; no reliable D call. CDR1 and CDR2 (germline): SGHRS, YFSETQ. The germline V and J ends were trimmed by 2 bases and 0 bases, with 14 bases remaining between them. The CDR3 loop spans 17 amino acids. The CDR3 DNA is TGCGCCAGCAGCTTTGATAGTTCCTGGGCGAACACCGGGGAGCTGTTTTTT. It encodes CASSFDSSWANTGELFF.

V gene TRBV11-2 combines with J gene TRBJ1-1; tentatively, D is TRBD1 (5 bases). Germline CDR1 reads SGHAT; CDR2 reads FQNNGV. The V gene lost 5 bases and the J gene lost 0 bases, with 19 bases spanning the gap. This CDR3 comprises 17 residues. The CDR3 sequence: CASSPTGTPAVNTEAFF. CDR3 coding DNA: TGTGCCAGCAGCCCCACCGGGACTCCAGCCGTGAACACTGAAGCTTTCTTT.

In the case of this clone: The same CDR3 arises from other DNA sequences in this sample as well. The V call is TRBV29-1, the J call TRBJ1-2, with 11 bases aligning to TRBD1. Germline lookup yields CDR1 SQVTM and CDR2 ANQGSEA. This CDR3 is built from 12 residues. J was trimmed by 4 bases and V by 6 bases; bases with no gene match: 1. The CDR3 spells CSVGTGGYGYTF. CDR3 nucleotides: TGCAGCGTCGGGACAGGGGGCTATGGCTACACCTTC.

The CDR3 DNA sequence: TGCGCCAGCAGTGAGACTCCGGAGTACCAAGAGACCCAGTACTTC. Its protein is CASSETPEYQETQYF. This chain uses TRBV10-1 with TRBJ2-5, with D unresolved. CDR1 is WNHNN and CDR2 is SYGVQD in the germline V gene (reference sequence). CDR3 size: 15 residues. Trimming took off 2 bases at V and 0 bases at J, with 10 bases between the two ends.